This TCR beta chain was captured by sequencing in a study of blood T cell repertoires in COVID-19. The overall study: Researchers got acute and convalescent COVID-19 samples from the United States, Italy and Spain.

In the authors' workflow: Using reference gene primer amplification, nucleated cell counts were estimated. TCRdb's copy holds only in-frame clones and misses some; the assay was immunoSEQ multiplex PCR. V and J calls and clone size are copied from that table; D and trimming were computed from the DNA. This table has 200,000 to 250,000 clones, around 88% appearing once. With respect to this clone: Its ends do not fully match the called genes, so a read error is possible.

This sequence originates from a woman in her thirties who had recovered from COVID-19. The sample taken for sequencing was peripheral blood.

The CDR3 nucleotides read TGTGCCAGTAGTATAGATTCCCGGCGGGGGCCCACCACAGGTACGCAGTATTTT. It yields the protein CASSIDSRRGPTTGTQYF. The rearrangement links TRBV19 to TRBJ2-3, with a weak D call TRBD2 (7 bases). The CDR3 spans 18 residues. Germline V gene sequence: CDR1 LNHDA, CDR2 SQIVND (reference sequence).